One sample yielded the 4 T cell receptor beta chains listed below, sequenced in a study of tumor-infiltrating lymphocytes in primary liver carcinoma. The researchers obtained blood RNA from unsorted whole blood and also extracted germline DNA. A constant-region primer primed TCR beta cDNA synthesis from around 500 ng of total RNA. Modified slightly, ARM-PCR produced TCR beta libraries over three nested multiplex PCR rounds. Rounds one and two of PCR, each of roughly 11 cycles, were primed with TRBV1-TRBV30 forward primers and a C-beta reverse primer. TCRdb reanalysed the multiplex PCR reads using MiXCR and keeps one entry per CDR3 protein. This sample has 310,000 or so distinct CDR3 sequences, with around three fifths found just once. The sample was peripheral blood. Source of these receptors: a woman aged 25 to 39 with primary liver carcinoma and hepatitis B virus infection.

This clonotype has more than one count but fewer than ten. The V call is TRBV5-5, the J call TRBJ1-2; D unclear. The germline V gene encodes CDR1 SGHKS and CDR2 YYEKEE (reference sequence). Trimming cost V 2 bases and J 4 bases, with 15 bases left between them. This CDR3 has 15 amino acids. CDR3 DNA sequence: TGTGCCAGCAGCTTACGCGATGACGGACCCTATGGCTACACCTTC. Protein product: CASSLRDDGPYGYTF. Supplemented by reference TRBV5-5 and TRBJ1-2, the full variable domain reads DAGVTQSPTHLIKTRGQQVTLRCSPISGHKSVSWYQQVLGQGPQFIFQYYEKEERGRGNFPDRFSARQFPNYSSELNVNALLLGDSALYLCASSLRDDGPYGYTFGSGTRLTVV.

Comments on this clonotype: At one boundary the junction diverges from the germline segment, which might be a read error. The CDR3 spells CVSRLGSKGKINQPQHF. Here the CDR3 DNA reads TGTGTCAGCAGGTTAGGAAGTAAGGGGAAAATCAATCAGCCCCAGCATTTT. The V call is TRBV5-5, the J call TRBJ1-5, with D perhaps matching TRBD1 (5 bases). Germline assignment: CDR1 SGHKS and CDR2 YYEKEE (reference sequence). This CDR3 has 17 residues.

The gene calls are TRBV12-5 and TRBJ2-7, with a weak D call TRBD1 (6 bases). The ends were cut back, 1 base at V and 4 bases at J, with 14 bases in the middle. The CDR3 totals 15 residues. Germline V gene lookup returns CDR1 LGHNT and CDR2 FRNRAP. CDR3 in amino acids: CASGLGYRAAYEQYF. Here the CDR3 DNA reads TGTGCTAGTGGTTTGGGCTACAGGGCCGCGTACGAGCAGTACTTC.

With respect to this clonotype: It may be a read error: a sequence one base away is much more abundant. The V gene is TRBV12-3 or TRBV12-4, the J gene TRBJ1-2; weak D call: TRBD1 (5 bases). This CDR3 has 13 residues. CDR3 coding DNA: TGTGCCAGCAGAGATCAGGGTCTGGATGGCTACCCCTTC. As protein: CASRDQGLDGYPF.